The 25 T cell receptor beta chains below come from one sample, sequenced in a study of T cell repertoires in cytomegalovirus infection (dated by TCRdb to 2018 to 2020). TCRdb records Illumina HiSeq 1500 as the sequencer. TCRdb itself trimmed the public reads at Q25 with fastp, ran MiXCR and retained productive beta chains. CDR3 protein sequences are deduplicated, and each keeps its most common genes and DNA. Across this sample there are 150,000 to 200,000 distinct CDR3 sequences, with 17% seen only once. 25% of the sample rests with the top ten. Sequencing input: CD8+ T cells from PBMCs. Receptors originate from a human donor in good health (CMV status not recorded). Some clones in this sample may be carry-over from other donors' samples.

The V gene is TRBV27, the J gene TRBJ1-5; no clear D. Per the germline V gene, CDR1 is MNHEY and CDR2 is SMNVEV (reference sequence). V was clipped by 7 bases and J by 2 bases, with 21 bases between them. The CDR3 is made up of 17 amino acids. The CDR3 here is CASNPIGLIAGNQPQHF. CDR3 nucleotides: TGTGCCAGCAATCCCATAGGACTTATCGCGGGCAATCAGCCCCAGCATTTT.

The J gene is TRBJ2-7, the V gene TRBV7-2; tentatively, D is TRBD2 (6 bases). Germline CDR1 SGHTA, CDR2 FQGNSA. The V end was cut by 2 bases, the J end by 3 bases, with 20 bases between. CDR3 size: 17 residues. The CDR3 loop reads CASSLILTEDGSYEQYF. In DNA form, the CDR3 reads TGTGCCAGCAGCTTAATTTTGACAGAAGACGGGAGCTACGAGCAGTACTTC. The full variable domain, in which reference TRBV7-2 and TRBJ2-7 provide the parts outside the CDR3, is GAGVSQSPSNKVTEKGKDVELRCDPISGHTALYWYRQSLGQGLEFLIYFQGNSAPDKSGLPSDRFSAERTGGSVSTLTIQRTQQEDSAVYLCASSLILTEDGSYEQYFGPGTRLTVT.

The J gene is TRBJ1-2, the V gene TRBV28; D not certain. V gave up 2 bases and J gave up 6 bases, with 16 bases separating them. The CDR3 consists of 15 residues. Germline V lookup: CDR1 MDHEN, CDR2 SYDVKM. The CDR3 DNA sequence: TGTGCCAGCAGTTTACCCATCATGTCACTCGATGGCTACACCTTC. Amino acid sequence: CASSLPIMSLDGYTF.

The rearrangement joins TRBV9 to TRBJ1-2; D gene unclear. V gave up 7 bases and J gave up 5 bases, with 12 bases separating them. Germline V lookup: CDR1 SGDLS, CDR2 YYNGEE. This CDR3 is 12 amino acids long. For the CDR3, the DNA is TGTGCCAGCGTTAACGGCCCTTATGGCTACACCTTC. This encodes CASVNGPYGYTF.

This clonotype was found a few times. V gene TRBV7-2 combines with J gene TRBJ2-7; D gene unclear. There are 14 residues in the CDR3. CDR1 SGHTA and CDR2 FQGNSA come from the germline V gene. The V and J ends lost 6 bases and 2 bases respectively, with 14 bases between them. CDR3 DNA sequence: TGTGCCAGCAGTACCGCCGGCAGAGCCTACGAGCAGTACTTC. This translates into CASSTAGRAYEQYF.

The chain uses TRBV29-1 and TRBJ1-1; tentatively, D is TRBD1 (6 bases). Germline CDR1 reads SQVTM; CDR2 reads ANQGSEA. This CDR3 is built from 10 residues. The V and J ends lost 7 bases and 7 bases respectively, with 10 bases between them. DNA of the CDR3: TGCAGCGCCTGGACAGATGAAGCTTTCTTT. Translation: CSAWTDEAFF.

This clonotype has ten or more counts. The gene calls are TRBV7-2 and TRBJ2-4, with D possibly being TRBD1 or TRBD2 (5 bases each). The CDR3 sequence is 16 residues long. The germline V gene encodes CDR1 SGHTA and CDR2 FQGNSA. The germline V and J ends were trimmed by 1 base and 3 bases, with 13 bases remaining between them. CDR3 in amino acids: CASSLGREFGKNIQYF. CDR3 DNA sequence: TGTGCCAGCAGCTTAGGCAGGGAGTTTGGCAAAAACATTCAGTACTTC.

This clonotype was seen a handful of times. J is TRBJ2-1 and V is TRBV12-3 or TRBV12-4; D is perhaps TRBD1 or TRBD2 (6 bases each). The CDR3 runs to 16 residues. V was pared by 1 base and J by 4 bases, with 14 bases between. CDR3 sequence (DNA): TGTGCCAGCAGTTTAGTTGGGCAGGGGAGGTACAATGAGCAGTTCTTC. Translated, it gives CASSLVGQGRYNEQFF.

This chain's CDR3 is CASGLEGGPVWNEQFF. The DNA of the CDR3 is TGTGCCAGCGGGCTTGAGGGGGGCCCCGTCTGGAATGAGCAGTTCTTC. The chain links TRBV9 to TRBJ2-1; D tentatively reads TRBD1 or TRBD2 (6 bases each). The germline V gene has CDR1 SGDLS and CDR2 YYNGEE. The CDR3 is 16 amino acids. Deletions cut 7 bases from V and 7 bases from J, with 24 bases between.

The CDR3 loop is CASSPRTGLAKNIQYF. DNA for the CDR3: TGTGCCAGCAGCCCCCGGACAGGATTAGCCAAAAACATTCAGTACTTC. The chain couples TRBV11-2 to TRBJ2-4, with 7 bases that match TRBD1. Germline V gene data show CDR1 as SGHAT and CDR2 as FQNNGV. Trimming removed 5 bases from V and 0 bases from J; junction bases left unmatched: 7. CDR3 length: 16 residues.

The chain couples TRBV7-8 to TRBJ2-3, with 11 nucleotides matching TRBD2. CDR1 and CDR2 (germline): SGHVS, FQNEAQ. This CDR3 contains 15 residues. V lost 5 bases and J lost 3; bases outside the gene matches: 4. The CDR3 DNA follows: TGTGCCAGCAGCCATTCTAGCGGGGGGACAGATACGCAGTATTTT. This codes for CASSHSSGGTDTQYF.

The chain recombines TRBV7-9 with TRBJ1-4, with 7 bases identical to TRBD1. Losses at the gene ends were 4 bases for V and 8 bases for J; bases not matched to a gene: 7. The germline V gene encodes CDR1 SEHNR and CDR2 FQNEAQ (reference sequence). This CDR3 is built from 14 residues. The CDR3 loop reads CASSSTGVREKLFF. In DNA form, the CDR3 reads TGTGCCAGCAGCTCAACAGGGGTCCGGGAAAAACTGTTTTTT. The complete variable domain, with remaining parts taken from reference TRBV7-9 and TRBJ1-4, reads DTGVSQNPRHKITKRGQNVTFRCDPISEHNRLYWYRQTLGQGPEFLTYFQNEAQLEKSRLLSDRFSAERPKGSFSTLEIQRTEQGDSAMYLCASSSTGVREKLFFGSGTQLSVL.

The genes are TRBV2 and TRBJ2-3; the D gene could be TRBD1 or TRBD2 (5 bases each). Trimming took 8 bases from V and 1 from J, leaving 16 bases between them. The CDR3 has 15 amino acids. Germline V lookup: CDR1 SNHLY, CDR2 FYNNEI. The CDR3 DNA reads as TGTGCCAGCCTACGGGGCCGCGGTGGCACAGATACGCAGTATTTT. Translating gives CASLRGRGGTDTQYF.

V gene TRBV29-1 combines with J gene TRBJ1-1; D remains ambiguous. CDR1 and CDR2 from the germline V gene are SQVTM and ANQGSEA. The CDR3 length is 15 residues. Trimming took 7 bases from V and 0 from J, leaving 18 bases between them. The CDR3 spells CSGLPDGRLNTEAFF. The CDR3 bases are TGCAGCGGTTTACCCGACGGACGGTTGAACACTGAAGCTTTCTTT.

The CDR3 DNA sequence: TGTGCCAGTAGTTGGGACGGGGGCTACAATCAGCCCCAGCATTTT. Protein: CASSWDGGYNQPQHF. The J gene is TRBJ1-5, the V gene TRBV19, with D perhaps matching TRBD1 (6 bases). V was shortened by 5 bases and J by 3 bases, with 14 bases between the two germline ends. The CDR3 spans 15 residues. Germline V CDR1 and CDR2: LNHDA, SQIVND (reference sequence).

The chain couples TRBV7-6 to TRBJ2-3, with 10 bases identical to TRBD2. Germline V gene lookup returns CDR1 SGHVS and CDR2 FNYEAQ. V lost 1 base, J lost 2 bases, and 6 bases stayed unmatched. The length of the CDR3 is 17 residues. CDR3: CASSLGLAGVNTDTQYF. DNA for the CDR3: TGTGCCAGCAGCTTAGGGCTAGCGGGGGTTAACACAGATACGCAGTATTTT.

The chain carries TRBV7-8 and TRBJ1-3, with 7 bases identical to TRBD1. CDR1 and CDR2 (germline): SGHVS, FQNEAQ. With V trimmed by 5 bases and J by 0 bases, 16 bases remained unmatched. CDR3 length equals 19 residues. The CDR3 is CASSPPTGRTRPSGNTIYF. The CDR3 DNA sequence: TGTGCCAGCAGCCCTCCGACAGGGCGAACTAGACCCTCTGGAAACACCATATATTTT.

The CDR3 reads CASSSGQGAMVYGYTF. CDR3 nucleotides: TGTGCCAGCAGCTCCGGCCAGGGGGCGATGGTCTATGGCTACACCTTC. The chain employs TRBV11-2 and TRBJ1-2; 8 bases agree with TRBD1. This CDR3 is built from 16 residues. Germline values: CDR1 SGHAT, CDR2 FQNNGV. Trimming cost V 4 bases and J 4 bases; bases outside gene matches: 11.

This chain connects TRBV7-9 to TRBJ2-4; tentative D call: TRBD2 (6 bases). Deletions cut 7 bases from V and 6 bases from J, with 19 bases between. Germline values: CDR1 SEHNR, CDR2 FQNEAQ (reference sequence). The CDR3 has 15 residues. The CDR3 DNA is TGTGCCAGCATCAAATCAGGTCTGGGAGGAAACATTCAGTACTTC. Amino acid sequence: CASIKSGLGGNIQYF.

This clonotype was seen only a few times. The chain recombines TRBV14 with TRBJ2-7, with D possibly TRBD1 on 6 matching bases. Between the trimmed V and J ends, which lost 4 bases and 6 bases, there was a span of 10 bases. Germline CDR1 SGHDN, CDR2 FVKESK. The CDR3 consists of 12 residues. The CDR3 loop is CASSPDSREQYF. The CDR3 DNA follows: TGTGCCAGCAGCCCGGACAGTCGCGAGCAGTACTTC.

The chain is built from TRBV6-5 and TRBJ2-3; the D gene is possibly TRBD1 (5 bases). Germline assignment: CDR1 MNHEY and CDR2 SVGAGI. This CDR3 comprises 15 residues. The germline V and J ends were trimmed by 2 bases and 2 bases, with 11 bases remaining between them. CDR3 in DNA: TGTGCCAGCAGTTACCGAAGCAGGGTCACAGATACGCAGTATTTT. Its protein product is CASSYRSRVTDTQYF.

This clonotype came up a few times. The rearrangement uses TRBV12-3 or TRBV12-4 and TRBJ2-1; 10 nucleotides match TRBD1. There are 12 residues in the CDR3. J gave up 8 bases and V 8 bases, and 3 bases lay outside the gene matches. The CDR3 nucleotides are TGTGCCAGCGTGACAGGGGGCGATGAGCAGTTCTTC. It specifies CASVTGGDEQFF.

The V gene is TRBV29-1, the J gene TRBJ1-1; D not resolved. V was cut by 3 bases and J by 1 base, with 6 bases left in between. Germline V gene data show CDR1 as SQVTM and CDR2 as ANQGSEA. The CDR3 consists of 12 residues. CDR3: CSVEIGNTEAFF. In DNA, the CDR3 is TGCAGCGTTGAGATCGGGAACACTGAAGCTTTCTTT.

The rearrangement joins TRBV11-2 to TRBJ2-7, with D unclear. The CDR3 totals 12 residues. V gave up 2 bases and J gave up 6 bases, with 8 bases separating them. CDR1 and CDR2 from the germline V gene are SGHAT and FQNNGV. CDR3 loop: CASSLQRFEQYF. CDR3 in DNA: TGTGCCAGCAGCTTACAACGATTCGAGCAGTACTTC.

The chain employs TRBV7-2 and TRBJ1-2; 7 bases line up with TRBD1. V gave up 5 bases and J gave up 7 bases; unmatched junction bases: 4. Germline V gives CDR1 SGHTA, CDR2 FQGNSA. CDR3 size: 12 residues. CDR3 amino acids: CASSPTGFGYTF. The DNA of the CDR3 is TGTGCCAGCAGCCCGACAGGGTTTGGCTACACCTTC.